These 4 T cell receptor beta chains came from one sample sequenced in a study of blood T cells in healthy people across ages. The second PCR ran roughly 6 to 11 cycles with a sample-barcoded 5' primer and J-beta primers. TCRdb re-called the 5' RACE reads with MiXCR, one entry per CDR3 protein. The sample consists of roughly 500,000 distinct CDR3 sequences, roughly 28% of them appearing once. Sequences were obtained from blood. The receptors originated from a woman in her 70s in good health.

The gene calls are TRBV5-1 and TRBJ2-5, with D maybe TRBD2 (6 bases). The V end lost 5 bases, the J end lost 2 bases, and 16 bases lay between the germline ends. Germline CDR1 and CDR2: SGHRS and YFSETQ. This CDR3 is built from 15 residues. Here the CDR3 reads CASSRGGAQQETQYF. The CDR3 DNA reads TGCGCCAGCAGTCGAGGAGGGGCACAACAAGAGACCCAGTACTTC.

V usage is TRBV27 and J usage is TRBJ1-3; TRBD1 might be the D (6 bases). The CDR3 length is 16 residues. Germline V gene sequence: CDR1 MNHEY, CDR2 SMNVEV (reference sequence). The germline V and J ends were trimmed by 6 bases and 4 bases, with 19 bases remaining between them. This CDR3 reads CASSQIGGLSGNTIYF. The CDR3 DNA reads as TGTGCCAGCAGCCAAATCGGGGGCCTTTCGGGAAACACCATATATTTT.

This clonotype was counted between two and nine times. The chain combines TRBV10-3 with TRBJ2-5; 7 bases agree with TRBD1. The J call may be mistaken, given a closer DNA end match to TRBJ2-7. The CDR3 totals 13 residues. CDR1 and CDR2 from the germline V gene are ENHRY and SYGVKD. CDR3 DNA: TGTGCCATCAGGGGGACAGAAAAGTACGAGCAGTACTTC. It yields the protein CAIRGTEKYEQYF.

This clonotype was found a few times. This chain connects TRBV28 to TRBJ2-5; D uncertain. The J call could be wrong; TRBJ2-7 is a better fit for the DNA end. CDR1 MDHEN and CDR2 SYDVKM come from the germline V gene. This CDR3 contains 15 residues. CDR3 sequence: CASSLQSEPFYEQYF. CDR3 sequence (DNA): TGTGCCAGCAGTTTACAGTCGGAGCCTTTCTACGAGCAGTACTTC.